This T cell receptor beta chain originates from a study of cytomegalovirus exposure and HLA in healthy donors (dated by TCRdb to about 2017). For context, the study as a whole: In an earlier analysis of 587 of the donors, roughly 300 Gb of sequence data and 100 million or so unique TCR beta sequences from 180 million or so T cells were reported. An early release that covered around 590 HLA-typed donors contained around 330 gigabases of sequencing data and some 87 million unique TCR sequences. Of the roughly 400 genotyped donors, 70% to 90% were placed in the genetic ancestry cluster associated with self-reported Caucasian donors. The study aimed to test whether signatures of past pathogen exposure could be identified by cataloging public T cell receptors. The T cell repertoires of under 700 subjects were profiled by immunosequencing and related to cytomegalovirus serostatus. A separate validation cohort of over 95 different subjects was used in addition to the 666-subject first cohort. To predict cytomegalovirus infection status, the study brought together high-throughput TCR immunosequencing, statistical association of individual TCRs with disease status, and machine learning. To study patterns of TCR occurrence, a later analysis re-analyzed previously published TCR beta repertoires from 650 to 750 donors and added high-resolution HLA genotyping. The later analysis used no new phenotypic data to find candidate immune exposures, relying instead on TCR beta sequences and their occurrence across donors. In an earlier analysis of a few hundred of the donors, high-throughput TCR beta sequencing was used to judge whether each TCR beta V gene segment behaved as functional or pseudogenic. Donor age, sex, ethnicity and CMV serostatus were compiled together with the repertoire data. Genome-wide SNP genotypes for about 65% of the 666 donors were used in a later genetic analysis, which treated that subset as a discovery cohort. Every repertoire in the discovery cohort had been generated on one and the same sequencing platform. HLA typing included class I and class II loci at four-digit resolution. Typing coverage varied by locus: roughly 629-630 donors for A, B, C, DRB1 and DQB1; more than 500 for DQA1; about 590 for DPA1; around 490 for DPB1. Roughly five DR-DQ haplotypes were handled as single units for association and clustering because linkage in the cohort was strong. Across some 400 genotyped donors of the cohort, an average of approximately 200,000 unique TCR beta nucleotide sequences per donor were sequenced, and 15% to 20% of those sequences were non-productive. On the study overall, not on this receptor specifically: In a later analysis, HLA-associated TCR beta chains showed more clonal expansion and lower generation probabilities than non-associated chains that were equally common. For the cohort, immune exposure information was limited to CMV serostatus. Some IMGT-functional V segments, including TRBV6-2 and TRBV6-3, could not be told apart with the 87-base-pair reads, so those segments were excluded. A few of the identified cytomegalovirus-associated TCR beta chains were confirmed in vitro to be specific for cytomegalovirus antigens. A later analysis found that TCR association rates varied across HLA loci, with DRB1 alleles showing the most associated TCRs and HLA-C alleles the fewest. While some public TCRs were present in many individuals, most TCR sequences turned up only very rarely across donors. A later analysis found that most CMV-associated TCR beta chains appeared HLA-restricted, with HLA associations seemingly driven largely by CMV exposure. Correlated functional status among segregating V segments might be attributable to linkage disequilibrium, but an unknown experimental factor could not be ruled out. This cohort had only TCR beta chains sequenced, and the lack of alpha or paired-chain data limited which features could be detected. A total of roughly 160 TCR beta chains were listed by the study as associated with cytomegalovirus. V-gene and J-gene trimming of TCR beta chains was associated with a missense DCLRE1C variant in a later genetic analysis, and the association was replicated in an independent cohort. A further reported finding was that TCR beta sequences accurately predicted the HLA-A and HLA-B alleles for most subjects in the first cohort. Because HLA typing was missing for some donors at each locus, association tests included only the typed subset. It was suggested by the authors that the approach could potentially be generalized to other disease states and immunological phenotypes. The classifier was reported to diagnose cytomegalovirus status with high specificity and sensitivity in both the original cohort and the validation cohort. In a later genetic analysis, fewer N-insertions in productive TCRs were reported among donors in an Asian-associated ancestry cluster than the roughly 700-donor mean. In a later analysis, over 15,000 TCR beta sequences were associated with specific HLA alleles at a false discovery rate of 0.05. A later analysis reported that several top co-occurrence clusters appeared linked to parvovirus B19, influenza, CMV and Epstein-Barr virus. A cluster of highly shared sequence variants was judged likely to be a technical artifact of the sequencing pipeline. Sequencing depth was assumed to be roughly uniform across donors in the presence/absence analyses, though that assumption may not hold. Strong co-occurrence of HLA alleles, especially DR and DQ, made assigning TCR associations to individual alleles difficult. Because counts were too low, more than 15 rarely observed V segments, including chromosome 9 orphons, were left out of the earlier analysis of several hundred of the donors. In an earlier analysis of some 540 of the donors, most TCR beta V segments appeared in productive rearrangements about 90% or about 30% of the time, broadly matching IMGT annotations.

To note about this clone: Its target antigen remains unknown. There are no base qualities to consult, and no much larger clone falls within one base.

The cohort consisted of 600 or so healthy bone marrow donors. At the time of sampling, every cohort member was nominally healthy, though immune exposures that went unrecorded were likely present. The donor was CMV seropositive and belonged to the group of 250 to 300 seropositive cohort members. A peripheral blood sample was provided by each donor, and peripheral blood mononuclear cells were used for TCR beta sequencing. The Qiagen DNeasy Blood Extraction Kit was used to extract genomic DNA from the blood cell samples. The CDR3 has 15 amino acids, counting the end cysteine and phenylalanine. Only the CDR3 DNA stays, 45 bases, in frame from base 1. Looking up the germline V gene (reference sequence) yields CDR1 GTSNPN and CDR2 SVGIG. The germline V end is reduced by 0 bases and the J end by 4 bases; junction bases left unmatched: 5. The library was produced with the immunoSEQ multiplex PCR assay. A mixture of 60 forward primers for TCR Vbeta segments and 13 reverse primers for TCR Jbeta segments was used in the multiplex PCR. Amplification of the CDR3 region of rearranged TCR beta genes was performed with a multiplex PCR assay on genomic DNA. Amplified TCR beta libraries were sequenced as 87-base-pair reads on the Illumina HiSeq System. In the paper's pipeline: In a later analysis, tens of millions of unique TCR beta chains were counted across the roughly 670 repertoires, and approximately 11 million of these chains were shared by at least two donors. To remove PCR and sequencing errors, raw reads were error-corrected and collapsed into unique sequences using a nearest-neighbor algorithm that merged closely related sequences. Alignment of CDR3 sequences to IMGT reference sequences was used to assign V, D and J gene segments. For a sequence to be retained, a match of at least six nucleotides to both a V gene segment and a J gene segment was required. Rearrangements were classified as productive when the CDR3 lacked stop codons and remained in frame with V and J, and all other rearrangements were classified as non-productive. Following IMGT convention, CDR3 was defined as the stretch from the second conserved V-encoded cysteine up to the conserved J-encoded phenylalanine. The earlier analysis of 500 to 600 of the donors excluded sequences that lacked an unambiguous match to a single V gene segment. In an earlier analysis of 587 of the donors, a V segment was called functional when productive rearrangements were above 56.7%, and segregating when the standard deviation between donors exceeded 5%. A statistical classification framework was built to diagnose cytomegalovirus status from the catalog of TCR beta chain sequences. A later analysis assigned V and J genes by comparing TCR nucleotide sequences with IMGT/GENE-DB human TR gene sequences. A later analysis assigned CDR3 sequences and most-parsimonious VDJ recombination scenarios with the TCRdist pipeline. In a later analysis, every TCR beta chain was defined by the combination of its CDR3 amino acid sequence and its V-gene family, and reads without a unique V-gene family were dropped. As a way to deal with suspected cross-contamination and a sequencing artifact, a later analysis dropped over 550 nucleotide sequences that were highly shared and had low generation probability. For each public chain, a later analysis derived a clonal expansion index from normalized ranks of inferred template counts within each repertoire. A later analysis computed generation probabilities with a VDJ recombination model fitted to out-of-frame rearrangements, and checked the results against IGoR. In a later analysis, TCR-TCR, TCR-HLA and TCR-CMV co-occurrence was scored with hypergeometric tests, and a repertoire-size bias correction was applied to TCR pairs. False discovery rates were estimated in a later analysis by permuting HLA or CMV assignments 20 times. A later analysis grouped co-occurring TCRs with DBSCAN, adding TCRdist sequence similarity when clustering within HLA-allele-positive subsets. Repertoires with fewer than 30,000 or more than 120,000 public chains, plus five repertoires with anomalous nucleotide sharing, were excluded from co-occurrence clustering. TCRdb carries this immuneACCESS record with in-frame sequences only. Its versions omit some clonotypes, under half of them owing to an unresolved V gene in the studies checked, with the rest unexplained. V and J calls and clone size are as listed in that table; D and trimming were resolved from the DNA. Across this sample there are under 250,000 clones, with about four fifths seen only once. The ten largest clones add up to about 6% of the sample.

The sequence is built from TRBV30 and TRBJ2-3, and 9 bases in between align with TRBD2. This receptor was taken from a man aged 40-49 years in good health and CMV-seropositive. Sample: PBMCs. The nucleotide sequence reads TGTGCCTGGAGTGTGGCTAGCGGGATTGCAGATACGCAGTATTTT. The translation is CAWSVASGIADTQYF.